This passage covers 17 T cell receptor beta chains from one sample sequenced in a study of blood T cell repertoires in COVID-19. Produced via immunoSEQ multiplex PCR; TCRdb's table is partial and in-frame only. This repertoire shows fewer than 200,000 clones, around 83% found once; its top ten account for roughly 7.5%. Sequencing was performed on peripheral blood. These receptor sequences come from a woman in her seventies with COVID-19, enrolled during active disease.

About this clone: Germline is not matched at one junction end, which may reflect a read error. The V call is TRBV5-1, the J call TRBJ2-1; 9 nucleotides align to TRBD1. The CDR3 contains 15 residues. Germline V gives CDR1 SGHRS, CDR2 YFSETQ. CDR3 protein: CASSFRTGAYNEQFF. CDR3 in DNA: TGCGCCAGCAGCTTCCGGACAGGGGCTTACAACGAGCAGTTCTTC.

This clone was seen once. This sequence joins TRBV27 and TRBJ2-7, with 9 bases fitting TRBD2. J was trimmed by 2 bases and V by 2 bases; bases with no gene match: 4. The germline V gene encodes CDR1 MNHEY and CDR2 SMNVEV (reference sequence). CDR3 length: 15 residues. CDR3 amino acids: CASSLRGTSPYEQYF. The CDR3 DNA follows: TGTGCCAGCAGTTTACGAGGGACTAGCCCCTACGAGCAGTACTTC.

The rearrangement joins TRBV15 to TRBJ2-7; perhaps TRBD1 as D (7 bases). The CDR3 sequence is 14 residues long. Germline-derived CDR1 and CDR2 are LNHNV and YYDKDF (reference sequence). V was clipped by 6 bases and J by 2 bases, with 14 bases between them. CDR3 region: CATRIAGGTYEQYF. CDR3 bases: TGTGCCACCAGGATCGCAGGGGGGACCTACGAGCAGTACTTC.

V and J are TRBV3-1 (or the pseudogene TRBV3-2) and TRBJ2-1; 12 bases match TRBD2. The length of the CDR3 is 16 residues. Germline trimming cut 4 bases from V and 9 bases from J; bases unmatched to any gene: 10. Per the germline V gene, CDR1 is LGHDT and CDR2 is YNNKEL (reference sequence). The CDR3 nucleotides read TGTGCCAGCAGCCGAGCGGCTAGCGGGAGGGCCGGTGAGCAGTTCTTC. Protein sequence: CASSRAASGRAGEQFF.

The chain joins TRBV6-5 to TRBJ1-5, with 7 bases lining up with TRBD1. The V gene's germline CDR1 is MNHEY and CDR2 SVGAGI. V shed 7 bases and J 6 bases; nucleotides not matched to a gene: 6. This CDR3 contains 13 residues. The CDR3 DNA reads as TGTGCCAGCAACCTACAGGGGTTTCAGCCCCAGCATTTT. Residues: CASNLQGFQPQHF.

The chain uses TRBV4-1 and TRBJ1-2; 9 nucleotides line up with TRBD1. The V gene's germline CDR1 is MGHRA and CDR2 YSYEKL. The CDR3 has 17 amino acids. V dropped 1 base and J dropped 4; count of bases not matched to a gene: 10. The CDR3 spells CASSQVGTGRFFYGYTF. Here the CDR3 DNA reads TGCGCCAGCAGCCAAGTCGGGACAGGGAGATTCTTCTATGGCTACACCTTC.

The chain joins TRBV5-4 to TRBJ1-2, with D perhaps matching TRBD1 (5 bases). The CDR3 runs 14 residues. CDR1 is SGHNT and CDR2 is YYREEE in the germline V gene (reference sequence). V lost 4 bases to trimming and J lost 4 bases, with 14 bases between them. The CDR3 sequence: CASSQKGLSYGYTF. CDR3 sequence (DNA): TGTGCCAGCAGCCAAAAGGGGCTTAGCTATGGCTACACCTTC.

The chain employs TRBV7-2 and TRBJ2-5; possibly TRBD2 for D (6 bases). This CDR3 spans 14 amino acids. The V end was cut by 3 bases, the J end by 4 bases, with 12 bases between. Germline-derived CDR1 and CDR2 are SGHTA and FQGNSA. The CDR3 reads CASSLGGAGETQYF. DNA for the CDR3: TGTGCCAGCAGCTTGGGCGGGGCTGGAGAGACCCAGTACTTC.

This clone has only a few counts. The chain has TRBV20-1 and TRBJ1-4; TRBD1 matches 8 bases. Germline lookup yields CDR1 DFQATT and CDR2 SNEGSKA (reference sequence). J was trimmed by 7 bases and V by 3 bases; bases with no gene match: 4. This CDR3 comprises 13 residues. CDR3 sequence: CSASTGGGEKLFF. CDR3 bases: TGCAGTGCTAGTACAGGGGGAGGTGAAAAACTGTTTTTT.

This chain joins TRBV5-6 and TRBJ1-5; D gene ambiguous. Trimming removed 0 bases at V and 4 bases at J, with 5 bases between. CDR1 and CDR2 from the germline V gene are SGHDT and YYEEEE. There are 13 residues in the CDR3. The DNA for the CDR3 is TGTGCCAGCAGCTTGGACGGGAATCAGCCCCAGCATTTT. Its translation is CASSLDGNQPQHF.

This clone has just a few counts. The gene calls are TRBV5-1 and TRBJ1-1; D unresolved. Germline V gene lookup returns CDR1 SGHRS and CDR2 YFSETQ. This CDR3 spans 15 amino acids. The V and J ends lost 0 bases and 4 bases respectively, with 13 bases between them. The CDR3: CASSLDTGSGTEAFF. CDR3 DNA: TGCGCCAGCAGCTTGGATACGGGGTCTGGCACTGAAGCTTTCTTT.

This sequence joins TRBV18 and TRBJ2-3; 10 positions agree with TRBD1. The germline gives CDR1 KGHSH, CDR2 LQKENI. CDR3 size: 19 residues. The V and J ends lost 2 bases and 3 bases, in that order; junction bases with no gene match: 14. Written as DNA, the CDR3 is TGTGCCAGCTCACCAGCCGACAGGGGGCGCGTCGTTCGGACAGATACGCAGTATTTT. Translated: CASSPADRGRVVRTDTQYF.

This rearrangement joins TRBV2 to TRBJ1-2, with a possible D match to TRBD1 (6 bases). Trimming took 2 bases from V and 6 from J, leaving 16 bases between them. CDR3 length equals 15 residues. Per germline, CDR1 SNHLY and CDR2 FYNNEI. CDR3 residues: CASSESRGRGDGYTF. The CDR3 DNA is TGTGCCAGCAGTGAATCGCGGGGGCGCGGCGATGGCTACACCTTC.

This chain joins TRBV2 and TRBJ2-6, with 8 nucleotides matching TRBD1. V dropped 10 bases and J dropped 0; count of bases not matched to a gene: 5. Germline CDR1 and CDR2: SNHLY and FYNNEI. There are 15 residues in the CDR3. The CDR3 reads CATTGGPSGANVLTF. CDR3 nucleotide sequence: TGTGCCACTACAGGGGGACCCTCTGGGGCCAACGTCCTGACTTTC.

The rearrangement links TRBV19 to TRBJ1-6; no definite D call. The CDR3 runs 16 residues. Germline V lookup: CDR1 LNHDA, CDR2 SQIVND (reference sequence). Trimming cost V 8 bases and J 7 bases, with 21 bases left between them. CDR3 coding DNA: TGTGCCAGTTCCAACGTAGGAGAACTCGACAATTCACCCCTCCACTTT. This translates into CASSNVGELDNSPLHF.

This clone was counted a single time. This chain uses TRBV30 with TRBJ1-5, with 9 bases that match TRBD1. Germline V gene data show CDR1 as GTSNPN and CDR2 as SVGIG (reference sequence). The V segment lost 1 base and the J segment 12 bases; nucleotides outside the gene matches: 10. The CDR3 runs to 14 residues. The CDR3 region is CAWSEIAGQGVQHF. The CDR3 DNA reads TGTGCCTGGAGTGAGATCGCGGGACAGGGTGTCCAGCATTTT.

This clone was observed a few times. The chain uses TRBV7-2 and TRBJ2-2; maybe TRBD2 (6 bases). CDR3 length equals 13 residues. The V and J ends lost 5 bases and 7 bases respectively, with 11 bases between them. CDR1 and CDR2 (germline): SGHTA, FQGNSA. This CDR3 is CASSGGLNGELFF. The CDR3 DNA is TGTGCCAGCAGCGGGGGACTTAACGGGGAGCTGTTTTTT.